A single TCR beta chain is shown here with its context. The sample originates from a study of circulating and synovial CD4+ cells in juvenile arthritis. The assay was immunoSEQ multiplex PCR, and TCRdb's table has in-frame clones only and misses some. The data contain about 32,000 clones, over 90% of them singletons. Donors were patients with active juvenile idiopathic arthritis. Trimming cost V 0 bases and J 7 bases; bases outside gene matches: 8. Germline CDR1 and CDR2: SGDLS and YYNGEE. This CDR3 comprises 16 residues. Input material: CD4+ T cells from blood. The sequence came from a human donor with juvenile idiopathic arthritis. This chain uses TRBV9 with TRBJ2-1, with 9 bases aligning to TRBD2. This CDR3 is CASSVVGSGSGNEQFF. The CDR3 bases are TGTGCCAGCAGCGTAGTAGGTAGCGGGAGTGGTAATGAGCAGTTCTTC. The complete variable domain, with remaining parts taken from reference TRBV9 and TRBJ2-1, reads DSGVTQTPKHLITATGQRVTLRCSPRSGDLSVYWYQQSLDQGLQFLIQYYNGEERAKGNILERFSAQQFPDLHSELNLSSLELGDSALYFCASSVVGSGSGNEQFFGPGTRLTVL.